These T cell receptor beta chains were read from a single sample in a study of blood T cell repertoires in COVID-19. The method was immunoSEQ multiplex PCR; TCRdb's version includes in-frame clones alone and lacks a portion of them. This sample has 150,000 to 200,000 clones; 86% occur once, and the top ten carry around 3.3%. Sequenced: peripheral blood. These receptors were taken from a man aged 65 to 85 with acute or convalescent COVID-19. The CDR3 runs from the conserved cysteine through the conserved F or W. The D gene is left open where the match is weak. The listing skips clone size in some rows; elsewhere it reads once, few, many or a size class.

clone size | J gene | V gene | D gene | CDR3 DNA | CDR3 protein
NA | TRBJ1-2 | TRBV12-3/TRBV12-4 | NA | TGTGCCAGCAGTTGGCCCAGAAACTATGGCTACACCTTC | CASSWPRNYGYTF
NA | TRBJ2-5 | TRBV30 | NA | TGTGCCTGGAGTAGAGCAGGGGGGTGGTTGGAGACCCAGTACTTC | CAWSRAGGWLETQYF
NA | TRBJ1-4 | TRBV5-4 | NA | TGTGCCAGCAGCTTGGGTGCAGGGGCAACTAATGAAAAACTGTTTTTT | CASSLGAGATNEKLFF
NA | TRBJ2-3 | TRBV5-1 | TRBD1 | TGCGCCAGCAGCTTGGCCGACAGGGACGCAGATACGCAGTATTTT | CASSLADRDADTQYF
NA | TRBJ1-2 | TRBV2 | NA | TGTGCCAGCATTGTCAGGGCAAACTATGGCTACACCTTC | CASIVRANYGYTF
NA | TRBJ2-5 | TRBV5-1 | TRBD2 | TGCGCCAGCAGCTTGGGCACGACGGGGGGACAAGAGACCCAGTACTTC | CASSLGTTGGQETQYF
NA | TRBJ2-3 | TRBV7-2 | NA | TGTGCCAGCAGCTTAGATTTGGAGGGGAGCACAGATACGCAGTATTTT | CASSLDLEGSTDTQYF
NA | TRBJ2-3 | TRBV19 | TRBD2 | TGTGCCAGTAGTATAGGCCCTAGCGGGGGGGCCTCTAGCACAGATACGCAGTATTTT | CASSIGPSGGASSTDTQYF
NA | TRBJ2-7 | TRBV29-1 | TRBD1 | TGCAGCGTTGAAGCAAGTTCGGCTAGGGGGCAACCCTACGAGCAGTACTTC | CSVEASSARGQPYEQYF
NA | TRBJ1-2 | TRBV7-9 | NA | TGTGCCAGCAGCTTCGAATCGGGGGGCCTAGGGTATGGCTACACCTTC | CASSFESGGLGYGYTF
few | TRBJ1-5 | TRBV2 | TRBD1 | TGTGCCAGCAGCTCCCAGGGGGTGCCCCAGCATTTT | CASSSQGVPQHF
NA | TRBJ1-5 | TRBV10-3 | NA | TGTGCCATCAAACCCCACACGGGAGATCAGCCCCAGCATTTT | CAIKPHTGDQPQHF
many | TRBJ2-5 | TRBV7-3 | NA | TGTGCCAGCAGCTTAGGACGGGGACATGGCGGGGAGACCCAGTACTTC | CASSLGRGHGGETQYF
NA | TRBJ1-2 | TRBV15 | NA | TGTGCCACCAGCAGAGGGTACCGGGACACCCAAGAGGGCTATGGCTACACCTTC | CATSRGYRDTQEGYGYTF
many | TRBJ2-7 | TRBV3-1/TRBV3-2 | TRBD2 | TGTGCCAGCAGCCAACCGGGACTAGCGGGAGGTCCCGAGCAGTACTTC | CASSQPGLAGGPEQYF
NA | TRBJ2-1 | TRBV18 | TRBD2 | TGTGCCAGCTCACCCGGACTAGCTTCCTACAATGAGCAGTTCTTC | CASSPGLASYNEQFF
NA | TRBJ2-5 | TRBV5-4 | NA | TGTGCCAGCAGCTTTGGACGCACGGGGGAGACCCAGTACTTC | CASSFGRTGETQYF
NA | TRBJ1-5 | TRBV19 | TRBD1 | TGTGCCAGTAGTATACGGGGACAGGGTAGCAATCAGCCCCAGCATTTT | CASSIRGQGSNQPQHF
few | TRBJ1-5 | TRBV23-1 | NA | TGCGCCAGCAGTTTAAGCAATCAGCCCCAGCATTTT | CASSLSNQPQHF
NA | TRBJ2-3 | TRBV7-2 | NA | TGTGCCAGCAGCTTTAGCGAGCCAGATACGCAGTATTTT | CASSFSEPDTQYF
NA | TRBJ2-5 | TRBV5-1 | NA | TGCGCCAGCAGCTTCGGTACCAGCGAAGAGACCCAGTACTTC | CASSFGTSEETQYF
once | TRBJ1-2 | TRBV2 | NA | TGTGCCAGCAGGGTAACAGGACCTAACTATGGCTACACCTTC | CASRVTGPNYGYTF
once | TRBJ2-1 | TRBV27 | TRBD2 | TGTGCCAGCAGTCCAGCAACTAGCGGGAGGGCCAATGAGCAGTTCTTC | CASSPATSGRANEQFF
NA | TRBJ2-1 | TRBV5-1 | NA | TGCGCCAGCAGCTTAGCGGACCCGGCCGCCTACAATGAGCAGTTCTTC | CASSLADPAAYNEQFF
NA | TRBJ1-2 | TRBV28 | NA | TGTGCTCATACCCAAGAGGGACTCCCCTCCGGCTACACCTTC | CAHTQEGLPSGYTF
NA | TRBJ1-2 | TRBV28 | NA | TGTGCCAGCAACCTTGGGAGGTCAGGCTACACCTTC | CASNLGRSGYTF
NA | TRBJ2-3 | TRBV7-3 | TRBD2 | TGTGCCAGCAGCCCCGGTCCTAGCGGGGGTGGCACAGATACGCAGTATTTT | CASSPGPSGGGTDTQYF
NA | TRBJ1-5 | TRBV27 | NA | TGTGCCAGCAGCGATACCCCCCGGGGTTCGAGTCAGCCCCAGCATTTT | CASSDTPRGSSQPQHF
NA | TRBJ1-5 | TRBV6-1 | NA | TGTGCCAGCAGTGAATCATGGGCCATTCCCCAGCATTTT | CASSESWAIPQHF
NA | TRBJ2-1 | TRBV28 | TRBD2 | TGTGCCAGCCGGGCGGGAGGGGGCAATGAGCAGTTCTTC | CASRAGGGNEQFF
NA | TRBJ2-7 | TRBV7-8 | TRBD2 | TGTGCCAGCAGCTTAGGTCTCGGGGGGGCTTTCCACGAGCAGTACTTC | CASSLGLGGAFHEQYF
NA | TRBJ1-1 | TRBV7-6 | NA | TGTGCCAGCAGCCCCGGGACAACTGAAGCTTTCTTT | CASSPGTTEAFF
NA | TRBJ2-7 | TRBV25-1 | TRBD1 | TGTGCCAGCACCCAAGGGGGGACAGGGCTATCGGAGCAGTACTTC | CASTQGGTGLSEQYF
NA | TRBJ2-1 | TRBV9 | TRBD1 | TGTGCCAGCAGCGTCGACAGGGGCGGCTACAATGAGCAGTTCTTC | CASSVDRGGYNEQFF
once | TRBJ2-7 | TRBV5-1 | NA | TGCGCCAGCAGCCCGGCTTTTGGTGGGCTCTACGAGCAGTACTTC | CASSPAFGGLYEQYF
NA | TRBJ1-2 | TRBV6-1 | TRBD1 | TGTGCCAGCAGTGAACGGACAGGGGGCTATGGCTACACCTTC | CASSERTGGYGYTF
NA | TRBJ2-1 | TRBV27 | TRBD2 | TGTGCCAGCCTGGGACTAGGGGGAGGGAATGAGCAGTTCTTC | CASLGLGGGNEQFF
NA | TRBJ2-1 | TRBV4-2 | NA | TGTGCCAGCAGCCAAGATGGTCTGAGGGATGAGCAGTTCTTC | CASSQDGLRDEQFF
few | TRBJ2-1 | TRBV7-3 | NA | TGTGCCAGCAGCTTACTCGGGTCCTCCTACAATGAGCAGTTCTTC | CASSLLGSSYNEQFF